This is a list of T cell receptor beta chains from one sample in a study of blood T cell repertoires in COVID-19. Assay: immunoSEQ multiplex PCR; the TCRdb copy retains only in-frame clones and omits some. The sample consists of about 220,000 clones, 88% of them appearing once. Material: PBMCs or T cells enriched from blood (not recorded which). The receptor source for this set is a woman in her 50s with acute COVID-19. The CDR3 runs from the conserved cysteine through the conserved F or W. The D gene is left open where the match is weak. For some rows the clone size is stated as once, few or many, or as a class when expanded; others skip it.

v_call: TRBV9; clone_size: .; j_call: TRBJ2-2; d_call: .; cdr3_nt: TGTGCCAGCAGCGTAAATTACGGGGAGCTGTTTTTT; cdr3_aa: CASSVNYGELFF
v_call: TRBV5-1; clone_size: .; j_call: TRBJ2-1; d_call: TRBD2; cdr3_nt: TGCGCCAGCAGCTTTCGTGCGGGAGGGCCTGGGGGGAATGAGCAGTTCTTC; cdr3_aa: CASSFRAGGPGGNEQFF
v_call: TRBV6-5; clone_size: .; j_call: TRBJ1-5; d_call: TRBD1; cdr3_nt: TGTGCCAGCAGAAGGGGACAGGGGGCTGGACAGCCCCAGCATTTT; cdr3_aa: CASRRGQGAGQPQHF
v_call: TRBV24-1; clone_size: .; j_call: TRBJ2-3; d_call: .; cdr3_nt: TGTGCCACCAGTGCCGCTCGAGGGGGTACATACACAGATACGCAGTATTTT; cdr3_aa: CATSAARGGTYTDTQYF
v_call: TRBV4-3; clone_size: .; j_call: TRBJ1-6; d_call: .; cdr3_nt: TGCGCCAGCAGCCCAAGATTGTCGGACACATATAATTCACCCCTCCACTTT; cdr3_aa: CASSPRLSDTYNSPLHF
v_call: TRBV4-1; clone_size: .; j_call: TRBJ2-3; d_call: TRBD1; cdr3_nt: TGCGCCAGCAGCCAAGTTGCGGACAGGGGAGGCACAGATACGCAGTATTTT; cdr3_aa: CASSQVADRGGTDTQYF
v_call: TRBV3-1/TRBV3-2; clone_size: .; j_call: TRBJ2-1; d_call: TRBD2; cdr3_nt: TGTGCCAGCAGCCAAGATTTCCTAGCGGGAGGGGGTTCGTGGAATGAGCAGTTCTTC; cdr3_aa: CASSQDFLAGGGSWNEQFF
v_call: TRBV4-1; clone_size: .; j_call: TRBJ2-7; d_call: TRBD1; cdr3_nt: TGCGCCAGCAGTCCGGGACAGTCCTACGAGCAGTACTTC; cdr3_aa: CASSPGQSYEQYF
v_call: TRBV5-5; clone_size: .; j_call: TRBJ1-2; d_call: TRBD1; cdr3_nt: TGTGCCAGCAGCTGGGCCATCGGAACAGGGGGCCTTAACTATGGCTACACCTTC; cdr3_aa: CASSWAIGTGGLNYGYTF
v_call: TRBV12-3/TRBV12-4; clone_size: .; j_call: TRBJ1-1; d_call: .; cdr3_nt: TGTGCCAGCAGTTTACAGGCGGGGACTGAAGCTTTCTTT; cdr3_aa: CASSLQAGTEAFF
v_call: TRBV25-1; clone_size: .; j_call: TRBJ2-7; d_call: TRBD2; cdr3_nt: TGTGCCAGCAGTGGGGGACTAGCGGGAGATTCGCAGTACTTC; cdr3_aa: CASSGGLAGDSQYF
v_call: TRBV5-1; clone_size: .; j_call: TRBJ2-7; d_call: TRBD1; cdr3_nt: TGCGCCAGCAGCTACGGGACAGGGGCCCTTTACGAGCAGTACTTC; cdr3_aa: CASSYGTGALYEQYF
v_call: TRBV5-8; clone_size: once; j_call: TRBJ1-3; d_call: TRBD1; cdr3_nt: TGTGCCAGCGGCCCCGGGACAGTGAGAAACACCATATATTTT; cdr3_aa: CASGPGTVRNTIYF
v_call: TRBV12-5; clone_size: .; j_call: TRBJ2-3; d_call: TRBD2; cdr3_nt: TGTGCTAGTGGGGGGGACTACACGGATACGCAGTATTTT; cdr3_aa: CASGGDYTDTQYF
v_call: TRBV6-5; clone_size: once; j_call: TRBJ1-1; d_call: TRBD1; cdr3_nt: TGTGCCAGCAGTTACTCGGGACAGATGAACACTGAAGCTTTCTTT; cdr3_aa: CASSYSGQMNTEAFF
v_call: TRBV5-1; clone_size: .; j_call: TRBJ1-1; d_call: TRBD1; cdr3_nt: TGCGCCAGCAGCCCCACCGGGACAGGGGGCGCTTTGGTCAGCCGGTGGAGCACTGAAGCTTTCTTT; cdr3_aa: CASSPTGTGGALVSRWSTEAFF
v_call: TRBV2; clone_size: .; j_call: TRBJ2-7; d_call: .; cdr3_nt: TGTGCCAGCAGTCAGACAGTCTACGAGCAGTACTTC; cdr3_aa: CASSQTVYEQYF
v_call: TRBV15; clone_size: .; j_call: TRBJ1-4; d_call: .; cdr3_nt: TGTGCCACCAGCAGAACCGGGGGGTGGGAAAAACTGTTTTTT; cdr3_aa: CATSRTGGWEKLFF
v_call: TRBV4-3; clone_size: many; j_call: TRBJ1-4; d_call: .; cdr3_nt: TGCGCCAGCAGCCAGGCCGACAGGTCTTTTTTTAATGAAAAACTGTTTTTT; cdr3_aa: CASSQADRSFFNEKLFF
v_call: TRBV19; clone_size: .; j_call: TRBJ1-6; d_call: .; cdr3_nt: TGTGCCAGTAGTCCCGGGACCTATAATTCACCCCTCCACTTT; cdr3_aa: CASSPGTYNSPLHF